The 16 T cell receptor beta chains given below trace back to one sample, sequenced in a study of T cell responses to AZD1222 COVID-19 vaccine. The protocol was immunoSEQ multiplex PCR, while the TCRdb copy is restricted to in-frame clones and leaves out a portion. The sample contains 100,000 to 150,000 clones, approximately 85% of which appear only once. The specimen was peripheral blood, collected 28 days after the second AZD1222 dose. These receptors were collected from an adult who received the AZD1222 COVID-19 vaccine.

The genes are TRBV6-2 or TRBV6-3 and TRBJ1-1; D might be TRBD1 (6 bases). Trimming removed 4 bases from V and 4 bases from J, with 16 bases in between. Germline values: CDR1 MNHEY, CDR2 SVGEGT. The CDR3 sequence is 15 residues long. The CDR3 DNA reads TGTGCCAGCAGTTCCCTGGGGGGGGCCGGCACTGAAGCTTTCTTT. Protein: CASSSLGGAGTEAFF.

The sample holds one count of this clone. The chain uses TRBV28 and TRBJ2-1; D is undetermined. V was clipped by 5 bases and J by 9 bases, with 23 bases between them. From germline, CDR1 is MDHEN and CDR2 SYDVKM. CDR3 size: 16 residues. In nucleotides, the CDR3 is TGTGCCAGCAGTCCCTGGCTCCCCGACCGAAGAACTGAGCAGTTCTTC. It codes for CASSPWLPDRRTEQFF.

CDR3 nucleotide sequence: TGTGCCAGCAGTTTATACAGGGGAGGCAATCAGCCCCAGCATTTT. Protein: CASSLYRGGNQPQHF. The chain is built from TRBV27 and TRBJ1-5; 7 bases agree with TRBD1. Unmatched junction bases numbered 2, after V lost 1 base and J lost 2 bases. Germline V CDR1 and CDR2: MNHEY, SMNVEV (reference sequence). The CDR3 totals 15 residues.

The chain recombines TRBV5-4 with TRBJ1-1, with unresolved D. V was pared by 2 bases and J by 0 bases, with 14 bases between. The CDR3 extends over 16 amino acids. Germline V gives CDR1 SGHNT, CDR2 YYREEE (reference sequence). The CDR3 region is CASSLIWRGMNTEAFF. The CDR3 DNA follows: TGTGCCAGCAGCTTAATTTGGCGGGGAATGAACACTGAAGCTTTCTTT.

The chain uses TRBV21-1 and TRBJ1-2. TRBV21-1 represents a pseudogene. The CDR3 covers 15 residues. CDR3 coding DNA: TGTGCCAGCAGCAAAGTCCCCCCCCGGGGGTGTGGCTACACCTTC. This encodes CASSKVPPRGCGYTF.

The V gene is TRBV11-2, the J gene TRBJ1-5, with D uncertain. The CDR3 is 15 residues long. V shed 1 base and J shed 4 bases, with 11 bases lying between them. Germline V CDR1 and CDR2: SGHAT, FQNNGV. The CDR3 bases are TGTGCCAGCAGCTTAGGCACGACGGCAAATCAGCCCCAGCATTTT. It translates to CASSLGTTANQPQHF.

V is TRBV11-2 and J is TRBJ2-7, with TRBD1 matching over 9 bases. This CDR3 comprises 18 residues. CDR1 is SGHAT, CDR2 FQNNGV, per germline. V dropped 5 bases and J dropped 0; count of bases not matched to a gene: 14. The CDR3 bases are TGTGCCAGCAGCCCACTTTCGCGGGGGACAGGGTCCTCCTACGAGCAGTACTTC. Translating gives CASSPLSRGTGSSYEQYF.

This chain links TRBV15 with TRBJ1-5; the match to TRBD1 covers 8 bases. Germline CDR1 LNHNV, CDR2 YYDKDF (reference sequence). The CDR3 spans 15 residues. V gave up 2 bases and J gave up 4 bases; unmatched junction bases: 4. CDR3 amino acids: CATSRFRDRNQPQHF. The CDR3 coding sequence is TGTGCCACCAGCAGATTCCGGGACAGGAATCAGCCCCAGCATTTT. The full variable domain, completed using reference TRBV15 and TRBJ1-5, is DAMVIQNPRYQVTQFGKPVTLSCSQTLNHNVMYWYQQKSSQAPKLLFHYYDKDFNNEADTPDNFQSRRPNTSFCFLDIRSPGLGDTAMYLCATSRFRDRNQPQHFGDGTRLSIL.

This clone has just a few counts. V is TRBV18 and J is TRBJ1-4; D not resolved. The CDR3 extends over 15 amino acids. Germline V gene data show CDR1 as KGHSH and CDR2 as LQKENI. V gave up 3 bases and J gave up 0 bases, with 8 bases separating them. The CDR3 loop reads CASSPLTTTNEKLFF. The CDR3 bases are TGTGCCAGCTCACCTCTGACTACAACTAATGAAAAACTGTTTTTT.

In this sample, this clone turned up a few times. The chain has TRBV9 and TRBJ1-2; a possible D gene is TRBD1 (5 bases). This CDR3 spans 16 amino acids. The V gene's germline CDR1 is SGDLS and CDR2 YYNGEE. V lost 3 bases and J lost 3, with 18 bases in between. For the CDR3, the DNA is TGTGCCAGCAGCGGATTCCAGGGACCCGGGGACTATGGCTACACCTTC. Protein: CASSGFQGPGDYGYTF.

There are a few counts of this clone. The chain has TRBV29-1 and TRBJ2-3, with TRBD2 identical over 12 bases. CDR1 is SQVTM and CDR2 is ANQGSEA in the germline V gene. J gave up 3 bases and V 5 bases, and 9 bases lay outside the gene matches. The CDR3 sequence is 16 residues long. CDR3: CSVQGSSGGGTDTQYF. CDR3 sequence (DNA): TGCAGCGTTCAAGGGTCTAGCGGGGGGGGAACAGATACGCAGTATTTT.

The CDR3 DNA reads TGTGCCAGCAGCTTACAGGGGGTCATGGGCTACACCTTC. It is translated as CASSLQGVMGYTF. This chain uses TRBV5-4 with TRBJ1-2, with 8 bases that match TRBD1. J was trimmed by 8 bases and V by 2 bases; bases with no gene match: 5. Germline V gene data show CDR1 as SGHNT and CDR2 as YYREEE (reference sequence). This CDR3 region has 13 residues.

By sample share, this clone is medium-sized. The rearrangement uses TRBV3-1 (or the pseudogene TRBV3-2) and TRBJ2-7; maybe TRBD1 (6 bases). This CDR3 region has 12 residues. Germline CDR1 LGHDT, CDR2 YNNKEL (reference sequence). Trimming pared 4 bases from V and 6 bases from J, leaving 10 bases between. Here the CDR3 reads CASSPTGPEQYF. In DNA, the CDR3 is TGTGCCAGCAGCCCTACAGGGCCCGAGCAGTACTTC.

This chain joins TRBV30 and TRBJ2-7; 7 bases fit TRBD1. V trimming: 7 bases; J trimming: 2 bases; junction bases outside the gene matches: 8. Germline V gives CDR1 GTSNPN, CDR2 SVGIG (reference sequence). The CDR3 sequence is 13 residues long. The chain's CDR3 is CAFIGTEAYEQYF. CDR3 nucleotides: TGTGCCTTCATCGGGACAGAAGCCTACGAGCAGTACTTC.

The chain uses TRBV7-6 and TRBJ1-5; D remains ambiguous. Looked up from germline, CDR1 is SGHVS and CDR2 is FNYEAQ. Between the trimmed V and J ends, which lost 1 base and 7 bases, there was a span of 8 bases. The CDR3 sequence is 13 residues long. Here the CDR3 DNA reads TGTGCCAGCAGCTTAGAAGGAGGACAGCCCCAGCATTTT. Its protein product is CASSLEGGQPQHF.

This chain links TRBV7-6 with TRBJ2-3; D is undetermined. Germline CDR1 is SGHVS and CDR2 is FNYEAQ. CDR3 length equals 15 residues. The V end was cut by 1 base, the J end by 1 base, with 9 bases between. CDR3 DNA: TGTGCCAGCAGCTTAGATCCAGGACGCACAGATACGCAGTATTTT. Its translation is CASSLDPGRTDTQYF.